The TCR beta chain under discussion was sequenced for a study of blood T cells in healthy people across ages. Sample-barcoded 5' priming and a J-beta primer mix drove a second PCR of roughly 6 to 12 cycles. TCRdb independently ran MiXCR on the 5' RACE reads; one entry per CDR3 protein. Of approximately 760,000 distinct CDR3 sequences in the sample, 20% to 25% were seen once. This clonotype was observed a single time. Germline CDR1 reads LGHNA; CDR2 reads YNFKEQ. This CDR3 contains 16 residues. These data were likewise used in another study, on T cells of mothers and their children. From that paper: Over five children, together with their three healthy Caucasian mothers, made up the donors. Biologically related mothers and children overlapped slightly more than unrelated pairs, a non-significant difference.

This clonotype was sampled from a boy younger than 18 in good health. The sample taken for sequencing was blood. The rearrangement joins TRBV4-2 to TRBJ2-5; possibly TRBD1 for D (5 bases). The DNA matches TRBJ2-7 better at its end, which makes the J call doubtful. The CDR3 loop reads CASSQEQGQATYEQYF. As DNA, the CDR3 is TGTGCCAGCAGCCAAGAACAAGGACAAGCGACCTACGAGCAGTACTTC.